Shown below are 27 T cell receptor beta chains from a single sample sequenced in a study of shared clonotypes between healthy human individuals. Clones were sequenced by immunoSEQ multiplex PCR, and TCRdb holds only the in-frame ones, with some missing. The sample shows 1.5 million to 2.5 million clones, about 95% of them seen only once. In the naive CD8 group, cells lacked CD45RO and were positively selected for CCR7, so terminally differentiated effector memory CD45RA+ cells were left out. Material for sequencing was naive CD8+ T cells sorted from blood. Receptors were obtained from a man younger than 35 in good health.

This clone was recorded once. This chain uses TRBV6-5 with TRBJ1-2, with 8 nucleotides matching TRBD1. J was trimmed by 4 bases and V by 4 bases; bases with no gene match: 11. The CDR3 length is 16 residues. Per the germline V gene, CDR1 is MNHEY and CDR2 is SVGAGI. For the CDR3, the DNA is TGTGCCAGCAGTTCGCAAGACAGGGGATTACCCTATGGCTACACCTTC. It yields the protein CASSSQDRGLPYGYTF.

V usage is TRBV13 and J usage is TRBJ1-2; tentative D call: TRBD1 (6 bases). CDR1 and CDR2 from the germline V gene are PRHDT and FYEKMQ (reference sequence). Trimming cost V 5 bases and J 0 bases, with 13 bases left between them. The CDR3 contains 15 residues. The CDR3 bases are TGTGCCAGCAGCGCAAGGGGACACGCTAACTATGGCTACACCTTC. This translates into CASSARGHANYGYTF.

CDR3 amino acids: CASSSLDTEAFF. CDR3 nucleotides: TGTGCCAGCAGCTCCCTTGACACTGAAGCTTTCTTT. The V call is TRBV7-6, the J call TRBJ1-1; D uncertain. The germline V gene has CDR1 SGHVS and CDR2 FNYEAQ. V lost 4 bases and J lost 3, with 6 bases in between. The CDR3 spans 12 residues.

The chain couples TRBV6-1 to TRBJ1-1; the D gene is possibly TRBD1 (6 bases). Germline CDR1 and CDR2: MNHNS and SASEGT. Trimming left V 8 bases short and J 4 bases short, with 14 bases between. This CDR3 region has 13 residues. The CDR3 nucleotides are TGTGCCAGCGGGCTAGGGACATCCACTGAAGCTTTCTTT. It encodes CASGLGTSTEAFF.

This sequence joins TRBV9 and TRBJ2-3; D is perhaps TRBD2 (5 bases). V shed 3 bases and J shed 2 bases, with 13 bases lying between them. Germline assignment: CDR1 SGDLS and CDR2 YYNGEE. This CDR3 spans 15 amino acids. The CDR3 coding sequence is TGTGCCAGCAGCGCTCGCGGGCTCCTCACAGATACGCAGTATTTT. Protein product: CASSARGLLTDTQYF.

This chain uses TRBV5-1 with TRBJ1-1, with unresolved D. Per the germline V gene, CDR1 is SGHRS and CDR2 is YFSETQ. The CDR3 loop spans 14 amino acids. V lost 0 bases, J lost 2 bases, and 8 bases lay in between. CDR3 residues: CASSLEPTNTEAFF. The CDR3 DNA follows: TGCGCCAGCAGCTTGGAGCCGACTAACACTGAAGCTTTCTTT.

The chain has TRBV7-9 and TRBJ2-5; D is unresolved. Deletions cut 5 bases from V and 4 bases from J, with 11 bases between. CDR3 length: 13 amino acids. Germline V gives CDR1 SEHNR, CDR2 FQNEAQ (reference sequence). Here the CDR3 DNA reads TGTGCCAGCAGCCCCCCCCAGGCAGAGACCCAGTACTTC. Residues: CASSPPQAETQYF. The variable domain in full, with the rest retrieved from reference TRBV7-9 and TRBJ2-5, is DTGVSQNPRHKITKRGQNVTFRCDPISEHNRLYWYRQTLGQGPEFLTYFQNEAQLEKSRLLSDRFSAERPKGSFSTLEIQRTEQGDSAMYLCASSPPQAETQYFGPGTRLLVL.

The chain combines TRBV7-2 with TRBJ2-5, with no clear D. V lost 5 bases to trimming and J lost 1 base, with 8 bases between them. Germline CDR1 and CDR2: SGHTA and FQGNSA. CDR3 size: 13 residues. Written as DNA, the CDR3 is TGTGCCAGCAGCCCCGATTTCCAAGAGACCCAGTACTTC. Protein product: CASSPDFQETQYF.

The CDR3 spells CASRFGLRKDSPLHF. The DNA for the CDR3 is TGTGCCAGCAGATTTGGGCTCCGGAAGGATTCACCCCTCCACTTT. The chain joins TRBV27 to TRBJ1-6; D gene ambiguous. The V end was cut by 6 bases, the J end by 8 bases, with 17 bases between. Germline loops: CDR1 MNHEY, CDR2 SMNVEV (reference sequence). The CDR3 has 15 residues.

The V gene is TRBV9, the J gene TRBJ2-1, with a tentative D call TRBD2 (7 bases). This CDR3 is 18 amino acids long. Germline V gives CDR1 SGDLS, CDR2 YYNGEE. V shed 1 base and J shed 2 bases, with 19 bases lying between them. The CDR3 loop is CASSVKGGWTTTYNEQFF. The CDR3 DNA reads as TGTGCCAGCAGCGTAAAGGGGGGGTGGACAACGACCTACAATGAGCAGTTCTTC. The full variable domain, with the rest looked up from reference TRBV9 and TRBJ2-1, is DSGVTQTPKHLITATGQRVTLRCSPRSGDLSVYWYQQSLDQGLQFLIQYYNGEERAKGNILERFSAQQFPDLHSELNLSSLELGDSALYFCASSVKGGWTTTYNEQFFGPGTRLTVL.

The chain joins TRBV27 to TRBJ2-7; possible D gene TRBD1, 6 bases. Germline V CDR1 and CDR2: MNHEY, SMNVEV (reference sequence). V was clipped by 5 bases and J by 2 bases, with 16 bases between them. The CDR3 length is 15 residues. The CDR3 DNA follows: TGTGCCAGCAGTCCTGAACACAGGGCCCCCTACGAGCAGTACTTC. Protein product: CASSPEHRAPYEQYF.

V usage is TRBV4-1 and J usage is TRBJ2-7; tentatively, D is TRBD1 (8 bases). Trimming shortened V by 0 bases and J by 3 bases, and 21 bases separated the two germline ends. Looked up from germline, CDR1 is MGHRA and CDR2 is YSYEKL. The CDR3 extends over 18 amino acids. CDR3 in amino acids: CASSQDGEGTGSFYEQYF. The CDR3 bases are TGCGCCAGCAGCCAAGACGGGGAGGGGACAGGATCATTCTACGAGCAGTACTTC.

Points on this clone: In the same sample, other DNA sequences code for this CDR3. The CDR3 DNA follows: TGTGCCAGCAGTTTACTCGGGGGCACCGGGGAGCTGTTTTTT. Translation gives CASSLLGGTGELFF. V and J are TRBV28 and TRBJ2-2; TRBD2 is a possible D gene (6 bases). Trimming shortened V by 2 bases and J by 4 bases, and 8 bases separated the two germline ends. The germline gives CDR1 MDHEN, CDR2 SYDVKM. The CDR3 runs to 14 residues. The full variable domain, rest sourced from reference TRBV28 and TRBJ2-2, is DVKVTQSSRYLVKRTGEKVFLECVQDMDHENMFWYRQDPGLGLRLIYFSYDVKMKEKGDIPEGYSVSREKKERFSLILESASTNQTSMYLCASSLLGGTGELFFGEGSRLTVL.

The chain combines TRBV11-2 with TRBJ2-2; D remains unclear. Trimming removed 2 bases at V and 3 bases at J, with 4 bases between. This CDR3 has 13 amino acids. Germline CDR1 SGHAT, CDR2 FQNNGV. CDR3 sequence (DNA): TGTGCCAGCAGCTTAATCGACACCGGGGAGCTGTTTTTT. It codes for CASSLIDTGELFF.

The genes are TRBV13 and TRBJ1-1, with D possibly TRBD1 on 5 matching bases. CDR3 size: 14 residues. Germline-derived CDR1 and CDR2 are PRHDT and FYEKMQ (reference sequence). V lost 5 bases and J lost 1, with 11 bases in between. CDR3: CASSPGHPNTEAFF. The DNA for the CDR3 is TGTGCCAGCAGCCCAGGACACCCGAACACTGAAGCTTTCTTT.

V is TRBV28 and J is TRBJ2-6; no firm D call. The length of the CDR3 is 17 residues. Per the germline V gene, CDR1 is MDHEN and CDR2 is SYDVKM. V lost 3 bases to trimming and J lost 0 bases, with 12 bases between them. CDR3 in DNA: TGTGCCAGCAGTTTCCGGGTTTACCGCTCTGGGGCCAACGTCCTGACTTTC. Amino acids: CASSFRVYRSGANVLTF.

This clone came up once. This rearrangement joins TRBV7-9 to TRBJ1-1, with D tentatively TRBD1 (5 bases). The CDR3 covers 16 residues. Between the trimmed V and J ends, which lost 5 bases and 5 bases, there was a span of 21 bases. Germline loops: CDR1 SEHNR, CDR2 FQNEAQ (reference sequence). For the CDR3, the DNA is TGTGCCAGCAGCCCTCAGCCAGGGCGCGGGGGGACTGAAGCTTTCTTT. Its protein is CASSPQPGRGGTEAFF.

The gene calls are TRBV11-2 and TRBJ2-7; TRBD1 agrees at 12 bases. The CDR3 spans 14 residues. The germline V gene has CDR1 SGHAT and CDR2 FQNNGV. The trim removed 7 bases at V and 6 bases at J, leaving 7 bases unmatched. DNA of the CDR3: TGTGCCAGCAACTCCGGGACAGGGGGCTTCGAGCAGTACTTC. As protein: CASNSGTGGFEQYF.

This clone has just one count. CDR3 nucleotides: TGTGCCATCGGCCACGAGGACAGGGAACAAGCTTTCTTT. Translated: CAIGHEDREQAFF. The chain combines TRBV10-3 with TRBJ1-1; 8 positions agree with TRBD1. The CDR3 totals 13 residues. CDR1 and CDR2 from the germline V gene are ENHRY and SYGVKD. The V gene end was trimmed by 8 bases and the J gene end by 9 bases; junction bases not matched to a gene: 11.

Notes on this clone: The sample holds other DNA sequences that translate to the same CDR3. The V call is TRBV2, the J call TRBJ2-7, with 9 bases matching TRBD2. The CDR3 extends over 15 amino acids. Losses at the gene ends were 1 base for V and 1 base for J; bases not matched to a gene: 2. Germline V gene lookup returns CDR1 SNHLY and CDR2 FYNNEI. The CDR3 spells CASSEGLAVSYEQYF. In nucleotides, the CDR3 is TGTGCCAGCAGTGAAGGACTAGCGGTTTCCTACGAGCAGTACTTC.

The rearrangement uses TRBV28 and TRBJ1-5, with no clear D. Germline-derived CDR1 and CDR2 are MDHEN and SYDVKM. The CDR3 runs 18 residues. V gave up 6 bases and J gave up 0 bases, with 21 bases separating them. Here the CDR3 reads CASSLSLGILYSNQPQHF. The CDR3 DNA reads as TGTGCCAGCAGCTTGTCGTTAGGTATTCTGTATAGCAATCAGCCCCAGCATTTT.

The J gene is TRBJ2-7, the V gene TRBV27, with D perhaps matching TRBD1 (6 bases). Per the germline V gene, CDR1 is MNHEY and CDR2 is SMNVEV (reference sequence). The CDR3 contains 14 residues. V lost 3 bases, J lost 3 bases, and 12 bases lay in between. The CDR3 region is CASSFETGNYEQYF. Written as DNA, the CDR3 is TGTGCCAGCAGTTTTGAGACAGGAAACTACGAGCAGTACTTC.

The table lists this clone with a few counts. This sample includes further DNA sequences coding for the same CDR3. The genes are TRBV5-4 and TRBJ2-7; TRBD2 matches 7 bases. Germline CDR1 is SGHNT and CDR2 is YYREEE (reference sequence). The CDR3 spans 13 residues. The trim removed 0 bases at V and 3 bases at J, leaving 0 bases unmatched. The CDR3 region is CASSLGGGYEQYF. The CDR3 nucleotides are TGTGCCAGCAGCTTGGGGGGGGGCTACGAGCAGTACTTC.

V gene TRBV5-5 combines with J gene TRBJ2-7, with 8 bases matching TRBD1. V shed 2 bases, J shed 4 bases, and the junction held 5 bases outside the gene matches. The CDR3 length is 14 residues. CDR1 and CDR2 (germline): SGHKS, YYEKEE (reference sequence). CDR3 nucleotides: TGTGCCAGCAGCTTAACGGGACAGGCGTACGAGCAGTACTTC. Amino acid sequence: CASSLTGQAYEQYF. The variable domain in full, completed from reference TRBV5-5 and TRBJ2-7, reads DAGVTQSPTHLIKTRGQQVTLRCSPISGHKSVSWYQQVLGQGPQFIFQYYEKEERGRGNFPDRFSARQFPNYSSELNVNALLLGDSALYLCASSLTGQAYEQYFGPGTRLTVT.

V usage is TRBV28 and J usage is TRBJ2-1; no clear D gene. The germline V gene has CDR1 MDHEN and CDR2 SYDVKM. V dropped 6 bases and J dropped 0 bases, with 12 bases sitting between them. The CDR3 is 15 residues long. CDR3 bases: TGTGCCAGCAGCCTCTTGGTGAGCTCCTACAATGAGCAGTTCTTC. Amino acid sequence: CASSLLVSSYNEQFF.

The chain employs TRBV4-1 and TRBJ1-3; a weak D match, TRBD1 (5 bases). Trimming removed 1 base at V and 2 bases at J, with 12 bases between. Looked up from germline, CDR1 is MGHRA and CDR2 is YSYEKL. The CDR3 is 16 amino acids. CDR3 protein: CASSQVAGLAGNTIYF. CDR3 sequence (DNA): TGCGCCAGCAGCCAAGTTGCAGGGCTCGCTGGAAACACCATATATTTT.

This chain connects TRBV9 to TRBJ2-5; no definite D call. Trimming cost V 0 bases and J 2 bases, with 11 bases left between them. CDR1 and CDR2 from the germline V gene are SGDLS and YYNGEE. This CDR3 has 15 amino acids. DNA of the CDR3: TGTGCCAGCAGCGTAGAAGGTACACCTCAAGAGACCCAGTACTTC. This gives the protein CASSVEGTPQETQYF.